Described below is a single TCR beta chain sequence and its context. The sample is drawn from a study of T cell changes during pregnancy in multiple sclerosis. CDR1 and CDR2 from the germline V gene are SGHRS and YFSETQ. V lost 3 bases to trimming and J lost 5 bases, with 15 bases between them. The CDR3 totals 15 residues. Assay used: immunoSEQ multiplex PCR; TCRdb lists only in-frame clones, some missing. In the table there are about 44,000 clones, about nine tenths of which are singletons. The clonotype comes from a female donor with multiple sclerosis, enrolled in a pregnancy study. This material consisted of CD4+ T cells from peripheral blood mononuclear cells, taken before pregnancy. The V and J genes are TRBV5-1 and TRBJ2-1; tentatively, D is TRBD1 (6 bases). CDR3 sequence reads: CASSSQGVRNNEQFF. The CDR3 nucleotides are TGCGCCAGCAGCTCACAGGGTGTAAGGAACAATGAGCAGTTCTTC.